Presented here are 20 T cell receptor beta chains from one specimen sequenced in a study of Graves' ophthalmopathy and Graves' hyperthyroidism (dated by TCRdb to the late 2010s). The instrument given in TCRdb is Illumina HiSeq 2000. For repertoire sequencing, the TCR beta CDR3 regions were amplified from RNA transcripts. HTBI primers and the Qiagen OneStep RT-PCR kit were used in a first-round RT-PCR, which was followed by a second-round multiplex PCR, size selection and purification. Using fastp at Q25 and MiXCR, TCRdb reprocessed the public reads and kept productive beta chains. Under each unique CDR3 protein, matching rows form one entry showing the most common genes and DNA. The sample has over a million distinct CDR3 sequences on record, 35% to 40% of them singletons. The top ten constitute over 8.5% of the sample. Source material: peripheral blood or thyroid tissue (not recorded which). These TCRs come from an adult man with Graves' hyperthyroidism.

The sample holds a few counts of this clonotype. The chain couples TRBV30 to TRBJ2-5; D not certain. The V gene's germline CDR1 is GTSNPN and CDR2 SVGIG (reference sequence). This CDR3 has 12 amino acids. V shed 0 bases and J shed 2 bases, with 4 bases lying between them. The CDR3, as DNA: TGTGCCTGGAGTGTACCGCAAGAGACCCAGTACTTC. It translates to CAWSVPQETQYF.

This chain links TRBV7-3 with TRBJ2-5; D gene unclear. The CDR3 consists of 14 residues. V lost 2 bases, J lost 9 bases, and 16 bases lay in between. CDR1 and CDR2 from the germline V gene are SGHTA and FQGTGA. The CDR3 DNA sequence: TGTGCCAGCAGCTTAGGAGTCGGTTATCAGCCCCAGTACTTC. It is translated as CASSLGVGYQPQYF.

The chain's CDR3 is CASSPPARGPSTDTQYF. Here the CDR3 DNA reads TGTGCCAGCAGCCCTCCCGCGAGAGGGCCTAGCACAGATACGCAGTATTTT. The chain combines TRBV12-3 or TRBV12-4 with TRBJ2-3, with D possibly being TRBD2 (5 bases). Trimming pared 6 bases from V and 0 bases from J, leaving 19 bases between. The CDR3 extends over 17 amino acids.

The CDR3 spells CAWSVGQNTEAFF. The CDR3 nucleotides read TGTGCCTGGAGTGTTGGGCAGAACACTGAAGCTTTCTTT. The J gene is TRBJ1-1, the V gene TRBV30; D is unresolved. Trimming stripped 0 bases from V and 1 base from J, with 6 bases between. The CDR3 sequence is 13 residues long. Per the germline V gene, CDR1 is GTSNPN and CDR2 is SVGIG (reference sequence).

V usage is TRBV5-6 and J usage is TRBJ1-3; D is uncertain. The CDR3 totals 13 residues. The V and J ends lost 4 bases and 4 bases respectively, with 9 bases between them. Germline CDR1 is SGHDT and CDR2 is YYEEEE. Here the CDR3 DNA reads TGTGCCAGCAGCCGACGAAACGGAAACACCATATATTTT. Protein product: CASSRRNGNTIYF.

This chain joins TRBV10-3 and TRBJ1-4; D gene uncertain. V lost 6 bases and J lost 8, with 7 bases in between. Germline values: CDR1 ENHRY, CDR2 SYGVKD. The CDR3 is made up of 11 amino acids. CDR3 sequence reads: CAIRREEKLFF. CDR3 DNA: TGTGCCATCAGGCGGGAGGAAAAACTGTTTTTT.

This clonotype was counted many times. The rearrangement uses TRBV4-3 and TRBJ1-6; D is uncertain. V lost 2 bases and J 9 bases, leaving 17 bases between the germline ends. The germline gives CDR1 LGHNA, CDR2 YSLEER. There are 16 residues in the CDR3. The CDR3 bases are TGCGCCAGCAGCCAACTCTACCCAGTTGACGGTTCACCCCTCCACTTT. As protein: CASSQLYPVDGSPLHF.

The chain has TRBV6-6 and TRBJ1-4, with TRBD1 identical over 7 bases. After removal of 6 bases from V and 6 bases from J, the junction contained 7 bases not matched to a gene. Per the germline V gene, CDR1 is MNHNY and CDR2 is SVGAGI (reference sequence). This CDR3 spans 14 amino acids. The chain's CDR3 is CASSPTGAHEKLFF. CDR3 nucleotides: TGTGCCAGCAGCCCTACAGGGGCCCATGAAAAACTGTTTTTT.

In its sample, this clonotype was seen many times. The genes are TRBV29-1 and TRBJ2-7; 10 bases are a match to TRBD2. The trim removed 6 bases at V and 4 bases at J, leaving 6 bases unmatched. This CDR3 has 13 amino acids. Germline CDR1 and CDR2: SQVTM and ANQGSEA. The CDR3: CSVLAGGAYEQYF. As DNA, the CDR3 is TGCAGCGTCTTAGCGGGGGGAGCGTACGAGCAGTACTTC.

Many counts were recorded for this clonotype. This rearrangement joins TRBV14 to TRBJ2-2; D gene unclear. Trimming took off 2 bases at V and 0 bases at J, with 4 bases between the two ends. This CDR3 spans 14 amino acids. The germline V gene has CDR1 SGHDN and CDR2 FVKESK. CDR3 sequence (DNA): TGTGCCAGCAGCCAACAGGCGAACACCGGGGAGCTGTTTTTT. Its translation is CASSQQANTGELFF.

This rearrangement joins TRBV2 to TRBJ1-1, with 8 bases aligning to TRBD1. V shed 3 bases and J 1 base; nucleotides not matched to a gene: 4. Germline-derived CDR1 and CDR2 are SNHLY and FYNNEI. The CDR3 is 15 residues long. The DNA for the CDR3 is TGTGCCAGCAGTGACCCGGACAGGGAGAACACTGAAGCTTTCTTT. Amino acid sequence: CASSDPDRENTEAFF. Together with reference TRBV2 and TRBJ1-1, the CDR3 gives the full variable domain: EPEVTQTPSHQVTQMGQEVILRCVPISNHLYFYWYRQILGQKVEFLVSFYNNEISEKSEIFDDQFSVERPDGSNFTLKIRSTKLEDSAMYFCASSDPDRENTEAFFGQGTRLTVV.

This clonotype was seen ten or more times. CDR3 DNA sequence: TGCGCCAGCAGCTTGGCCCTGAAAAGGGGGAACACTGAAGCTTTCTTT. It encodes CASSLALKRGNTEAFF. V and J are TRBV5-1 and TRBJ1-1; D perhaps matches TRBD1 (5 bases). Trimming took off 0 bases at V and 1 base at J, with 13 bases between the two ends. Germline values: CDR1 SGHRS, CDR2 YFSETQ. The CDR3 runs 16 residues.

This clonotype has more than one count but fewer than ten. V gene TRBV6-5 combines with J gene TRBJ1-4; no definite D call. Trimming shortened V by 0 bases and J by 7 bases, and 15 bases separated the two germline ends. Looked up from germline, CDR1 is MNHEY and CDR2 is SVGAGI. This CDR3 contains 16 residues. The CDR3: CASSYSTAKTGEKLFF. In nucleotides, the CDR3 is TGTGCCAGCAGTTACTCTACGGCAAAAACGGGTGAAAAACTGTTTTTT.

The chain is built from TRBV5-4 and TRBJ1-5; D might be TRBD1 (5 bases). V lost 4 bases and J 5 bases, leaving 13 bases between the germline ends. The CDR3 has 14 residues. Per germline, CDR1 SGHNT and CDR2 YYREEE (reference sequence). The CDR3 bases are TGTGCCAGCAGCACCGGGGACGGGGATCAGCCCCAGCATTTT. It is translated as CASSTGDGDQPQHF.

This clonotype was found many times. V and J are TRBV20-1 and TRBJ2-7; TRBD2 agrees at 10 bases. Trimming cost V 0 bases and J 3 bases; bases outside gene matches: 8. The CDR3 totals 16 residues. The V gene's germline CDR1 is DFQATT and CDR2 SNEGSKA (reference sequence). Written as DNA, the CDR3 is TGCAGTGCTAGAGATGGAGCTAGCGGGAGCCGCTACGAGCAGTACTTC. Translating gives CSARDGASGSRYEQYF.

With regard to this clonotype: A clone one base away is much larger, so this may be a read error. CDR3 sequence reads: CASSLAEGRQGTQYF. DNA for the CDR3: TGTGCCAGCAGCTTAGCAGAGGGCCGTCAAGGGACCCAGTACTTC. This chain joins TRBV5-1 and TRBJ2-5, with D perhaps matching TRBD2 (5 bases). CDR1 and CDR2 from the germline V gene are SGHRS and YFSETQ. This CDR3 has 15 residues. Supplemented by reference TRBV5-1 and TRBJ2-5, the full variable domain reads KAGVTQTPRYLIKTRGQQVTLSCSPISGHRSVSWYQQTPGQGLQFLFEYFSETQRNKGNFPGRFSGRQFSNSRSEMNVSTLELGDSALYLCASSLAEGRQGTQYFGPGTRLLVL.

This clonotype was picked up many times. The chain has TRBV2 and TRBJ2-2; 11 nucleotides line up with TRBD1. The CDR3 sequence is 16 residues long. CDR1 and CDR2 (germline): SNHLY, FYNNEI. V dropped 6 bases and J dropped 5; count of bases not matched to a gene: 8. CDR3 loop: CASRFGQGAGTGELFF. The CDR3 nucleotides read TGTGCCAGCAGGTTCGGACAGGGGGCTGGAACCGGGGAGCTGTTTTTT.

In this sample, this clonotype turned up many times. This chain joins TRBV7-2 and TRBJ1-2, with 7 nucleotides matching TRBD1. The CDR3 contains 15 residues. The V gene's germline CDR1 is SGHTA and CDR2 FQGNSA. V was pared by 5 bases and J by 5 bases, with 11 bases of the junction left unmatched. CDR3: CASSPSDRSYYGYTF. CDR3 nucleotides: TGTGCCAGCAGCCCGTCGGACAGGTCCTATTATGGCTACACCTTC.

The rearrangement links TRBV4-3 to TRBJ2-3; possibly TRBD1 or TRBD2 for D (5 bases each). The V and J ends lost 10 bases and 1 base respectively, with 15 bases between them. The CDR3 covers 14 residues. CDR1 is LGHNA and CDR2 is YSLEER in the germline V gene. For the CDR3, the DNA is TGCGCCAAGACAGCAGAGGGAGGCACAGATACGCAGTATTTT. Encoded protein: CAKTAEGGTDTQYF.

This clonotype appeared many times. The chain carries TRBV7-9 and TRBJ2-5; D gene uncertain. The CDR3 sequence is 14 residues long. Germline CDR1 reads SEHNR; CDR2 reads FQNEAQ (reference sequence). Trimming left V 2 bases short and J 2 bases short, with 9 bases between. CDR3 residues: CASSLLLSQETQYF. The CDR3 region has the DNA TGTGCCAGCAGCTTATTGTTGTCGCAAGAGACCCAGTACTTC.